The 30 T cell receptor beta chains listed next were all sequenced from one sample in a study of T cells in Graves' hyperthyroidism and ophthalmopathy. The source material, RNA transcripts, was used to amplify TCR beta CDR3 regions. HTBI primers drove first-round RT-PCR of the TCR CDR3. TCRdb reprocessed the multiplex PCR reads with MiXCR, giving one entry per CDR3 protein. The table records over 700,000 distinct CDR3 sequences, 38% of them present only once. Sequencing input: blood. Receptor source: a young man with Graves' hyperthyroidism.

This clonotype was detected ten times or more. The chain carries TRBV18 and TRBJ1-1; D unclear. Germline loops: CDR1 KGHSH, CDR2 LQKENI. Trimming left V 8 bases short and J 1 base short, with 11 bases between. CDR3 length equals 13 residues. The DNA of the CDR3 is TGTGCCAGCAGCCCTCCAAGGAACACTGAAGCTTTCTTT. The encoded protein is CASSPPRNTEAFF. Full variable domain (rest looked up from reference TRBV18 and TRBJ1-1): NAGVMQNPRHLVRRRGQEARLRCSPMKGHSHVYWYRQLPEEGLKFMVYLQKENIIDESGMPKERFSAEFPKEGPSILRIQQVVRGDSAAYFCASSPPRNTEAFFGQGTRLTVV.

This clonotype was seen many times. This sequence joins TRBV12-3 or TRBV12-4 and TRBJ1-2, with D uncertain. This CDR3 spans 12 amino acids. Trimming left V 8 bases short and J 5 bases short, with 12 bases between. CDR3 sequence: CASSHGPYGYTF. DNA of the CDR3: TGTGCCAGCTCTCACGGGCCTTATGGCTACACCTTC.

CDR3 protein: CASSSSGRTNSPLHF. CDR3 coding DNA: TGTGCCAGCAGCTCGTCGGGACGGACCAATTCACCCCTCCACTTT. V gene TRBV7-2 combines with J gene TRBJ1-6; a weak D match, TRBD1 (5 bases). V shed 4 bases and J shed 7 bases, with 14 bases lying between them. Germline lookup yields CDR1 SGHTA and CDR2 FQGNSA. This CDR3 has 15 amino acids. Supplemented by reference TRBV7-2 and TRBJ1-6, the full variable domain reads GAGVSQSPSNKVTEKGKDVELRCDPISGHTALYWYRQSLGQGLEFLIYFQGNSAPDKSGLPSDRFSAERTGGSVSTLTIQRTQQEDSAVYLCASSSSGRTNSPLHFGNGTRLTVT.

This clonotype has ten or more counts. The rearrangement links TRBV7-8 to TRBJ2-5, with 12 positions matching TRBD2. The germline CDR1 and CDR2 sequences are SGHVS and FQNEAQ. Trimming cost V 5 bases and J 4 bases; bases outside gene matches: 5. This CDR3 region has 15 residues. The CDR3 protein is CASSPSGLAGETQYF. The CDR3 region has the DNA TGTGCCAGCAGCCCATCGGGACTAGCGGGAGAGACCCAGTACTTC. The complete variable domain, with remaining parts taken from reference TRBV7-8 and TRBJ2-5, reads GAGVSQSPRYKVAKRGQDVALRCDPISGHVSLFWYQQALGQGPEFLTYFQNEAQLDKSGLPSDRFFAERPEGSVSTLKIQRTQQEDSAVYLCASSPSGLAGETQYFGPGTRLLVL.

Note on this clonotype: The final CDR3 position lacks the conserved phenylalanine or tryptophan, pointing to a likely read error. J is TRBJ2-5 and V is TRBV7-9; a weak D match, TRBD2 (6 bases). The CDR3 spans 15 residues. Trimming took 5 bases from V and 4 from J, leaving 17 bases between them. The germline V gene has CDR1 SEHNR and CDR2 FQNEAQ (reference sequence). The CDR3 DNA sequence: TGTGCCAGCAGCCCCCAGGGCGGACTAAGAGAGACCCAGTACTCC. Its protein product is CASSPQGGLRETQYS.

This clonotype was counted only a few times. This chain links TRBV12-3 or TRBV12-4 with TRBJ1-5; D unclear. V was trimmed by 3 bases and J by 6 bases, leaving 12 bases between them. The CDR3 runs to 14 residues. CDR3 in DNA: TGTGCCAGCAGTTTCGAGGGAGGGCGTCAGCCCCAGCATTTT. Residues: CASSFEGGRQPQHF.

Comment on this clonotype: This clone may be a read error of a much larger clone one base away. This chain uses TRBV20-1 with TRBJ1-2; the D gene is possibly TRBD1 (6 bases). Trimming took 0 bases from V and 4 from J, leaving 15 bases between them. This CDR3 has 15 amino acids. Germline CDR1 is DFQATT and CDR2 is SNEGSKA (reference sequence). The CDR3: CSARDQQGAPYGYTF. The CDR3 region has the DNA TGCAGTGCTAGAGATCAACAGGGAGCCCCCTATGGCTACACCTTC.

The sample holds a few counts of this clonotype. The V and J genes are TRBV12-3 or TRBV12-4 and TRBJ2-5; D is possibly TRBD2 (5 bases). This CDR3 comprises 16 residues. The V end lost 8 bases, the J end lost 2 bases, and 21 bases lay between the germline ends. For the CDR3, the DNA is TGTGCCAGCTGCCCCTTGCCGGGCCGGGGACAAGAGACCCAGTACTTC. Translation: CASCPLPGRGQETQYF.

The J gene is TRBJ1-5, the V gene TRBV6-5; D not certain. The length of the CDR3 is 13 residues. With 5 bases removed from V and 3 bases from J, the gap between germline ends came to 8 bases. CDR1 MNHEY and CDR2 SVGAGI come from the germline V gene. CDR3 nucleotide sequence: TGTGCCAGCAGTGACCAGCTCAATCAGCCCCAGCATTTT. Protein product: CASSDQLNQPQHF.

The sample holds a few counts of this clonotype. The chain links TRBV6-2 or TRBV6-3 to TRBJ2-7; possibly TRBD1 or TRBD2 for D (5 bases each). The CDR3 loop spans 14 amino acids. The ends were cut back, 5 bases at V and 3 bases at J, with 14 bases in the middle. From germline, CDR1 is MNHEY and CDR2 SVGEGT. The CDR3 is CASSPIGTLYEQYF. The CDR3 DNA sequence: TGTGCCAGCAGTCCAATTGGGACCCTCTACGAGCAGTACTTC.

This clonotype was seen at least ten times. This chain links TRBV5-6 with TRBJ2-3; D remains ambiguous. This CDR3 has 12 residues. Germline V lookup: CDR1 SGHDT, CDR2 YYEEEE. V was trimmed by 1 base and J by 4 bases, leaving 4 bases between them. In nucleotides, the CDR3 is TGTGCCAGCAGCTTGCTCGCAGATACGCAGTATTTT. Translation gives CASSLLADTQYF.

This clonotype was detected once. This chain uses TRBV19 with TRBJ1-2; D uncertain. This CDR3 has 16 residues. V lost 7 bases and J lost 5, with 23 bases in between. CDR1 is LNHDA and CDR2 is SQIVND in the germline V gene (reference sequence). The CDR3 reads CASTEIPKEENYGYTF. In DNA, the CDR3 is TGTGCCAGTACTGAGATTCCGAAGGAAGAAAATTATGGCTACACCTTC.

In its sample, this clonotype was seen a few times. This chain connects TRBV7-9 to TRBJ1-1, with a weak D call TRBD1 (6 bases). V lost 2 bases and J lost 1, with 23 bases in between. Germline assignment: CDR1 SEHNR and CDR2 FQNEAQ (reference sequence). The CDR3 extends over 19 amino acids. The CDR3 coding sequence is TGTGCCAGCAGCTTACCCCCGCTCGACAGGACCATTGCGAACACTGAAGCTTTCTTT. Translating gives CASSLPPLDRTIANTEAFF.

This clonotype was seen more than once but under ten times. The rearrangement uses TRBV7-2 and TRBJ1-6; D is unclear. From germline, CDR1 is SGHTA and CDR2 FQGNSA. The CDR3 totals 15 residues. Deletions cut 2 bases from V and 5 bases from J, with 10 bases between. The CDR3 DNA is TGTGCCAGCAGCTTAAGCGCTGACCATAATTCACCCCTCCACTTT. It yields the protein CASSLSADHNSPLHF.

This clonotype was seen only a few times. The chain has TRBV7-8 and TRBJ1-6; D is unresolved. The CDR3 consists of 14 residues. V gave up 1 base and J gave up 9 bases, with 10 bases separating them. Germline CDR1 reads SGHVS; CDR2 reads FQNEAQ. The DNA for the CDR3 is TGTGCCAGCAGCTTAGGAGGGCCGGCTTCACCCCTCCACTTT. This gives the protein CASSLGGPASPLHF. Supplemented by reference TRBV7-8 and TRBJ1-6, the full variable domain reads GAGVSQSPRYKVAKRGQDVALRCDPISGHVSLFWYQQALGQGPEFLTYFQNEAQLDKSGLPSDRFFAERPEGSVSTLKIQRTQQEDSAVYLCASSLGGPASPLHFGNGTRLTVT.

This clonotype has at least ten counts. The rearrangement links TRBV7-9 to TRBJ1-2; 7 bases line up with TRBD1. This CDR3 contains 15 residues. The V and J ends lost 0 bases and 8 bases, in that order; junction bases with no gene match: 9. Germline CDR1 reads SEHNR; CDR2 reads FQNEAQ (reference sequence). CDR3 in amino acids: CASSLAEGALEGYTF. The DNA for the CDR3 is TGTGCCAGCAGCTTAGCGGAGGGGGCTCTCGAAGGCTACACCTTC.

This clonotype was counted only a few times. The gene calls are TRBV28 and TRBJ2-7; 10 bases are shared with TRBD2. With 2 bases clipped from V and 7 bases from J, the junction kept 8 bases outside the gene matches. CDR3 length equals 15 residues. Germline V gene lookup returns CDR1 MDHEN and CDR2 SYDVKM. The CDR3 sequence is CASSLVLAGAREQYF. As DNA, the CDR3 is TGTGCCAGCAGTTTAGTGCTAGCGGGAGCTAGGGAGCAGTACTTC.

This clonotype has more than one count but fewer than ten. The V and J genes are TRBV12-3 or TRBV12-4 and TRBJ1-4, with D perhaps matching TRBD1 (5 bases). Trimming shortened V by 1 base and J by 10 bases, and 19 bases separated the two germline ends. The CDR3 runs 16 residues. Here the CDR3 reads CASSLGTGRQSGKLFF. As DNA, the CDR3 is TGTGCCAGCAGTTTAGGCACAGGAAGGCAATCGGGAAAACTGTTTTTT.

On this clonotype: A much more abundant neighbour one base away suggests this may be a read error. The chain links TRBV10-2 to TRBJ2-5, with a weak D call TRBD1 (5 bases). Between the trimmed V and J ends, which lost 4 bases and 4 bases, there was a span of 10 bases. This CDR3 has 13 residues. Germline V CDR1 and CDR2: WSHSY, SAAADI. The CDR3 DNA reads TGCGCCAGCAGTGGCAGGGAAGTAGAGACCCAGTACTTC. Its protein product is CASSGREVETQYF.

This clonotype appeared many times. The chain couples TRBV5-1 to TRBJ1-2; 12 bases are a match to TRBD1. The V gene end was trimmed by 0 bases and the J gene end by 7 bases; junction bases not matched to a gene: 7. The CDR3 has 16 amino acids. The germline CDR1 and CDR2 sequences are SGHRS and YFSETQ. This CDR3 is CASSLDPGQGARGYTF. In nucleotides, the CDR3 is TGCGCCAGCAGCTTGGACCCGGGACAGGGGGCGCGTGGCTACACCTTC.

The table lists this clonotype with many counts. The chain recombines TRBV10-3 with TRBJ1-3; the D is unclear. This CDR3 spans 14 amino acids. The V gene's germline CDR1 is ENHRY and CDR2 SYGVKD. Trimming removed 1 base from V and 1 base from J, with 5 bases in between. Here the CDR3 DNA reads TGTGCCATCAGTGAGTGGAGTTCTGGAAACACCATATATTTT. This encodes CAISEWSSGNTIYF.

At least ten counts were recorded for this clonotype. The V and J genes are TRBV7-2 and TRBJ2-7; D not resolved. Germline V gene lookup returns CDR1 SGHTA and CDR2 FQGNSA. V lost 2 bases, J lost 3 bases, and 11 bases lay in between. CDR3 size: 14 residues. CDR3 protein: CASSLSTFVYEQYF. The DNA of the CDR3 is TGTGCCAGCAGCTTAAGTACTTTCGTCTACGAGCAGTACTTC.

This clonotype was picked up many times. This chain connects TRBV20-1 to TRBJ1-5, with D possibly TRBD1 on 6 matching bases. Germline V lookup: CDR1 DFQATT, CDR2 SNEGSKA (reference sequence). The CDR3 totals 14 residues. V lost 3 bases and J 6 bases, leaving 15 bases between the germline ends. The chain's CDR3 is CSARKAEDSQPQHF. CDR3 DNA sequence: TGCAGTGCTAGGAAGGCGGAGGACAGTCAGCCCCAGCATTTT.

The V and J genes are TRBV4-2 and TRBJ1-5; 8 bases align to TRBD1. Trimming cost V 5 bases and J 3 bases; bases outside gene matches: 9. Germline V CDR1 and CDR2: LGHNA, YNFKEQ. CDR3 length: 16 amino acids. CDR3 bases: TGTGCCAGCAGCTCGACCCGGACAGGGCCCAATCAGCCCCAGCATTTT. Its translation: CASSSTRTGPNQPQHF.

This clonotype was seen many times. The junction does not match germline at one end; this may be a read error. This sequence joins TRBV10-3 and TRBJ1-5, with TRBD1 matching 8 bases. This CDR3 has 14 residues. From germline, CDR1 is ENHRY and CDR2 SYGVKD. As DNA, the CDR3 is TGTGCCAGCAGTGCGGGACAGGTCGAACAGCCCCAGCATTTT. This codes for CASSAGQVEQPQHF.

This clonotype came up many times. The chain combines TRBV7-8 with TRBJ1-5; D uncertain. Trimming removed 4 bases from V and 8 bases from J, with 15 bases in between. There are 14 residues in the CDR3. The germline CDR1 and CDR2 sequences are SGHVS and FQNEAQ. CDR3 sequence (DNA): TGTGCCAGCAGCTCGTCGGACGGGCTGGAGCCCCAGCATTTT. Residues: CASSSSDGLEPQHF. The whole variable domain, filled in from reference TRBV7-8 and TRBJ1-5, reads GAGVSQSPRYKVAKRGQDVALRCDPISGHVSLFWYQQALGQGPEFLTYFQNEAQLDKSGLPSDRFFAERPEGSVSTLKIQRTQQEDSAVYLCASSSSDGLEPQHFGDGTRLSIL.

This clonotype was observed at least ten times. The CDR3 DNA reads TGTGCCACCAGGAACAGGCCTAATGAAAAACTGTTTTTT. It translates to CATRNRPNEKLFF. The chain links TRBV15 to TRBJ1-4; tentatively, D is TRBD1 (5 bases). Deletions cut 6 bases from V and 3 bases from J, with 8 bases between. The CDR3 is made up of 13 amino acids. The germline V gene has CDR1 LNHNV and CDR2 YYDKDF (reference sequence).

This chain joins TRBV10-3 and TRBJ2-3; D may match TRBD1 or TRBD2 (5 bases each). The CDR3 loop spans 16 amino acids. Germline V lookup: CDR1 ENHRY, CDR2 SYGVKD. V gave up 0 bases and J gave up 6 bases, with 16 bases separating them. In nucleotides, the CDR3 is TGTGCCATCAGTGAGTCTGGGGCGGCTAGCTTCGATACGCAGTATTTT. Protein product: CAISESGAASFDTQYF.

This clonotype has ten or more counts. The chain has TRBV7-2 and TRBJ2-7; TRBD1 or TRBD2 may be the D gene (5 bases each). The CDR3 length is 14 residues. The V gene lost 2 bases and the J gene lost 3 bases, with 11 bases spanning the gap. CDR1 and CDR2 (germline): SGHTA, FQGNSA. CDR3 amino acids: CASSLWDGYYEQYF. As DNA, the CDR3 is TGTGCCAGCAGCTTATGGGACGGCTACTACGAGCAGTACTTC.

This clonotype occurred a few times. This chain links TRBV12-3 or TRBV12-4 with TRBJ1-1; D perhaps matches TRBD1 (5 bases). CDR3 length: 13 amino acids. The V and J ends lost 7 bases and 4 bases respectively, with 13 bases between them. CDR3 residues: CASKEGGGTEAFF. CDR3 nucleotide sequence: TGTGCCAGCAAGGAGGGTGGGGGCACTGAAGCTTTCTTT.